This TCR beta chain was sequenced for a study of blood T cell repertoires in COVID-19 (dated by TCRdb to the early 2020s). Regarding the research as a whole: The collaborator samples originated in the United States, Italy and Spain and spanned the acute and convalescent phases of COVID-19. The material from the prospective study consisted of cDNA or gDNA derived from T cells, B-cell-depleted T cells, or PBMCs. Deeply sampled blood TCRbeta repertoires from subjects exposed to, actively infected with, or recovered from COVID-19 were included in the dataset. A freely available public database, intended as a resource for researchers studying the immune response to SARS-CoV-2, is where the repertoires were released. Samples came from the ongoing ImmuneRACE study (first 160 participants) plus 1,254 subjects from 6 global collaborators. The sample metadata nearly always contained a de-identified subject ID, COVID-19 status, age in years and sex. Where available, HLA class I and class II types were obtained from metadata supplied by the sample provider rather than from assay-based typing.

TCRbeta CDR3 regions were amplified from genomic DNA by means of the immunoSEQ Assay, a bias-controlled multiplex PCR. Under the source paper's analysis protocol: Within the assay, amplification of reference gene primers was used to estimate how many nucleated cells each sample contained. To quantify the absolute abundance of each unique TCRbeta CDR3 rearrangement, sequence reads were collapsed and filtered. For each sample, productive Simpson clonality was calculated as the square root of Simpson's diversity index over productive rearrangements. Not all clones reach the TCRdb copy of this immuneACCESS table, which keeps in-frame sequences only. Checked studies attribute under half of the gap to unresolved V genes and leave the rest unexplained. D and trimming were read from the DNA, whereas the V and J calls and clone size are those reported in that table. Counted in this sample were 110,000 or so clones; around four fifths of them appeared once. The ten largest account for around an eighth of the sample.

V is reduced by 2 bases and J by 6 bases, leaving a spacing of 5 bases between them. The CDR1 and CDR2 encoded by the germline V gene (reference sequence) are LGHDT and YNNKEL. From the cysteine up to the phenylalanine, the CDR3 has a length of 12 residues. The DNA shown is the 36-base CDR3, in frame from base 1. Collaborating institutions collected whole blood in K2EDTA tubes following their own protocols. For TCRbeta analysis, collaborator samples were shipped as frozen whole blood, as isolated PBMCs, or as DNA extracted from either sample type. On this clone itself: What antigen it recognizes has not been identified. Base qualities are missing; no much larger clone stands one base away.

General conclusions and limits of the study: Clinical and demographic metadata were provided uncurated, with the amount varying by source and participant.

Sequenced input: peripheral blood. This sequence uses TRBV3-1 (or the pseudogene TRBV3-2) and TRBJ2-1; the D gene cannot be named for sure. The source of this sequence is a human donor in a cohort sampled during active COVID-19. CDR3 protein: CASSQIFNEQFF. The DNA sequence is TGTGCCAGCAGCCAAATATTCAATGAGCAGTTCTTC.